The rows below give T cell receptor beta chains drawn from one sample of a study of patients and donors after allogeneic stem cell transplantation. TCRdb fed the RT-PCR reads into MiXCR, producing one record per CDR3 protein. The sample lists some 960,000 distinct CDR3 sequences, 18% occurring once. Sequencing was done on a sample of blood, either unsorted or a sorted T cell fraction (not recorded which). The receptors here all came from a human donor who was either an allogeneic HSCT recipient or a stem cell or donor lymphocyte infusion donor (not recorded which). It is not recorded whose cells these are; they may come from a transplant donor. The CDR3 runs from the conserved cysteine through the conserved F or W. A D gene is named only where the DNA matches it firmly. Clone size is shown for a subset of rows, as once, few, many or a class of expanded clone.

cdr3_aa: CASTRIPGLSIPSGTDTQYF; cdr3_nt: TGTGCCAGCACCAGAATTCCGGGACTATCGATCCCCTCGGGAACAGATACGCAGTATTTT; clone_size: .; v_call: TRBV6-2/TRBV6-3; d_call: TRBD2; j_call: TRBJ2-3
cdr3_aa: CASRHRVDRIYEQYF; cdr3_nt: TGTGCCAGCAGGCATCGAGTGGACAGGATTTACGAGCAGTACTTC; clone_size: .; v_call: TRBV5-6; d_call: TRBD1; j_call: TRBJ2-7
cdr3_aa: CASSYLKGSGYGYTF; cdr3_nt: TGTGCCAGCAGTTACCTGAAGGGGTCGGGCTATGGCTACACCTTC; clone_size: .; v_call: TRBV6-5; d_call: .; j_call: TRBJ1-2
cdr3_aa: CASRVSRSNTGELFF; cdr3_nt: TGCGCCAGCAGGGTCTCTCGTTCGAACACCGGGGAGCTGTTTTTT; clone_size: many; v_call: TRBV5-1; d_call: .; j_call: TRBJ2-2
cdr3_aa: CASSLGQGAAYGYTF; cdr3_nt: TGTGCCAGCAGCTTAGGGCAGGGGGCTGCCTATGGCTACACCTTC; clone_size: many; v_call: TRBV7-3; d_call: TRBD1; j_call: TRBJ1-2
cdr3_aa: CASSEAWEQPQHF; cdr3_nt: TGTGCCAGCAGTGAAGCATGGGAACAGCCCCAGCATTTT; clone_size: .; v_call: TRBV6-1; d_call: .; j_call: TRBJ1-5
cdr3_aa: CSARGDSKGQGRNTEAFF; cdr3_nt: TGCAGTGCTAGGGGGGATTCTAAGGGCCAGGGACGCAACACTGAAGCTTTCTTT; clone_size: .; v_call: TRBV20-1; d_call: .; j_call: TRBJ1-1
cdr3_aa: CASSHRDDSYEQYF; cdr3_nt: TGTGCCAGCAGCCACCGGGACGACTCCTACGAGCAGTACTTC; clone_size: .; v_call: TRBV6-1; d_call: .; j_call: TRBJ2-7
cdr3_aa: CASKPSGGRNTGELFF; cdr3_nt: TGTGCCAGCAAGCCCAGCGGGGGCAGGAACACCGGGGAGCTGTTTTTT; clone_size: .; v_call: TRBV27; d_call: TRBD2; j_call: TRBJ2-2
cdr3_aa: CASRTRHTGELFF; cdr3_nt: TGTGCCAGCAGGACTAGACACACCGGGGAGCTGTTTTTT; clone_size: many; v_call: TRBV12-3/TRBV12-4; d_call: .; j_call: TRBJ2-2
cdr3_aa: CASRLTGGATEAFF; cdr3_nt: TGTGCCAGCAGACTTACAGGGGGCGCTACTGAAGCTTTCTTT; clone_size: .; v_call: TRBV6-1; d_call: TRBD1; j_call: TRBJ1-1
cdr3_aa: CASSQSEGGNFEAFF; cdr3_nt: TGTGCCAGCAGCCAATCGGAGGGCGGTAACTTCGAAGCTTTCTTT; clone_size: .; v_call: TRBV4-2; d_call: .; j_call: TRBJ1-1
cdr3_aa: CASSFKPTEAFF; cdr3_nt: TGTGCCAGCAGTTTTAAGCCCACTGAAGCTTTCTTT; clone_size: many; v_call: TRBV12-3/TRBV12-4; d_call: .; j_call: TRBJ1-1
cdr3_aa: CASSLAGVTNEQFF; cdr3_nt: TGTGCCAGCAGTCTAGCGGGAGTAACAAATGAGCAGTTCTTC; clone_size: many; v_call: TRBV12-3/TRBV12-4; d_call: TRBD2; j_call: TRBJ2-1
cdr3_aa: CASSLSTERESQYF; cdr3_nt: TGTGCCAGCAGCTTATCGACAGAGAGAGAGAGCCAGTACTTC; clone_size: .; v_call: TRBV7-9; d_call: .; j_call: TRBJ2-5
cdr3_aa: CASSLSVTNTGELFF; cdr3_nt: TGCGCCAGCAGCCTTAGCGTAACGAACACCGGGGAGCTGTTTTTT; clone_size: many; v_call: TRBV5-1; d_call: .; j_call: TRBJ2-2
cdr3_aa: CASSLEYTEAFF; cdr3_nt: TGTGCCAGCAGTTTAGAGTACACTGAAGCTTTCTTT; clone_size: few; v_call: TRBV12-3/TRBV12-4; d_call: .; j_call: TRBJ1-1
cdr3_aa: CASRAYRDGTYEQYF; cdr3_nt: TGTGCCAGCAGAGCCTACCGGGACGGAACCTACGAGCAGTACTTC; clone_size: few; v_call: TRBV6-1; d_call: .; j_call: TRBJ2-7
cdr3_aa: CASSYSGGALDTQYF; cdr3_nt: TGTGCCAGCAGTTACAGCGGGGGGGCATTAGATACGCAGTATTTT; clone_size: .; v_call: TRBV6-2/TRBV6-3; d_call: TRBD2; j_call: TRBJ2-3
cdr3_aa: CASSFIEDFGYTF; cdr3_nt: TGTGCCAGCAGCTTTATAGAAGATTTTGGCTACACCTTC; clone_size: .; v_call: TRBV5-6; d_call: .; j_call: TRBJ1-2
cdr3_aa: CAISEWQGSLGYTF; cdr3_nt: TGTGCCATCAGTGAGTGGCAGGGGTCGCTCGGCTACACCTTC; clone_size: few; v_call: TRBV10-3; d_call: .; j_call: TRBJ1-2
cdr3_aa: CATGAGGPGEQFF; cdr3_nt: TGTGCCACCGGGGCGGGGGGCCCGGGTGAGCAGTTCTTC; clone_size: .; v_call: TRBV7-2; d_call: TRBD2; j_call: TRBJ2-1
cdr3_aa: CSATNNEQFF; cdr3_nt: TGCAGTGCTACTAACAATGAGCAGTTCTTC; clone_size: few; v_call: TRBV20-1; d_call: .; j_call: TRBJ2-1
cdr3_aa: CASSSGLAVHYEQYF; cdr3_nt: TGTGCCAGCAGCTCTGGACTAGCGGTACACTACGAGCAGTACTTC; clone_size: .; v_call: TRBV7-2; d_call: TRBD2; j_call: TRBJ2-7
cdr3_aa: CAITTSGGVTDTQYF; cdr3_nt: TGTGCCATCACGACTAGCGGGGGGGTCACAGATACGCAGTATTTT; clone_size: few; v_call: TRBV10-3; d_call: TRBD2; j_call: TRBJ2-3